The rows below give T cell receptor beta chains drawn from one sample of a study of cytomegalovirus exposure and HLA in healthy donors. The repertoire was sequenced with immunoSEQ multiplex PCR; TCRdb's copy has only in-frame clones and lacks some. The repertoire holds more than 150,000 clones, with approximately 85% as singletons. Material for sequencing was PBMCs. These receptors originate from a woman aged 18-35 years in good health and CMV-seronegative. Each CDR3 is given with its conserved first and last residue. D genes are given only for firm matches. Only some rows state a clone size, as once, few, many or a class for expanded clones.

CDR3 protein: CASSPTSGGLLSSYNEQFF
CDR3 DNA: TGTGCCAGCAGCCCTACTAGCGGGGGACTTTTAAGCTCCTACAATGAGCAGTTCTTC
V gene: TRBV7-8
D gene: TRBD2
J gene: TRBJ2-1
clone size: .

CDR3 protein: CASSDAKAPGGYTF
CDR3 DNA: TGTGCCAGCAGTGACGCAAAGGCCCCGGGTGGCTACACCTTC
V gene: TRBV2
D gene: .
J gene: TRBJ1-2
clone size: .

CDR3 protein: CASSIAQTRRGGTGELFF
CDR3 DNA: TGTGCCAGTAGTATAGCCCAAACGCGGCGGGGAGGGACCGGGGAGCTGTTTTTT
V gene: TRBV19
D gene: TRBD2
J gene: TRBJ2-2
clone size: once

CDR3 protein: CASSARAGGGEQFF
CDR3 DNA: TGCGCCAGCAGTGCCAGGGCAGGGGGAGGTGAGCAGTTCTTC
V gene: TRBV10-1
D gene: .
J gene: TRBJ2-1
clone size: .

CDR3 protein: CAISAPGAGVDTIYF
CDR3 DNA: TGTGCCATCAGTGCCCCGGGCGCCGGGGTGGACACCATATATTTT
V gene: TRBV10-3
D gene: .
J gene: TRBJ1-3
clone size: .

CDR3 protein: CASSQGRADGETQYF
CDR3 DNA: TGCGCCAGCAGCCAAGGGCGGGCCGACGGGGAGACCCAGTACTTC
V gene: TRBV4-3
D gene: .
J gene: TRBJ2-5
clone size: .

CDR3 protein: CASSPYQENYGYTF
CDR3 DNA: TGTGCCAGCAGCCCTTATCAGGAAAACTATGGCTACACCTTC
V gene: TRBV7-2
D gene: .
J gene: TRBJ1-2
clone size: .

CDR3 protein: CASSLGRSQPQHF
CDR3 DNA: TGTGCCAGCAGCTTAGGTCGTTCCCAGCCCCAGCATTTT
V gene: TRBV7-2
D gene: .
J gene: TRBJ1-5
clone size: .

CDR3 protein: CASSLVARGHEQFF
CDR3 DNA: TGTGCCAGCAGCTTGGTTGCGCGCGGCCATGAGCAGTTCTTC
V gene: TRBV5-4
D gene: .
J gene: TRBJ2-1
clone size: .

CDR3 protein: CASSFVGTSGETQYF
CDR3 DNA: TGTGCCAGCAGCTTCGTCGGGACTAGTGGAGAGACCCAGTACTTC
V gene: TRBV7-2
D gene: TRBD2
J gene: TRBJ2-5
clone size: .

CDR3 protein: CASSEGQAGELFF
CDR3 DNA: TGTGCCAGCAGTGAGGGTCAGGCCGGGGAGCTGTTTTTT
V gene: TRBV2
D gene: .
J gene: TRBJ2-2
clone size: once

CDR3 protein: CASSPTGTYEQYF
CDR3 DNA: TGTGCCAGCAGTCCGACAGGGACTTACGAGCAGTACTTC
V gene: TRBV4-2
D gene: .
J gene: TRBJ2-7
clone size: .

CDR3 protein: CASSQVRGGSEQFF
CDR3 DNA: TGTGCCAGCAGTCAAGTGCGGGGGGGCTCTGAGCAGTTCTTC
V gene: TRBV11-2
D gene: TRBD2
J gene: TRBJ2-1
clone size: .

CDR3 protein: CASSQMAGGLQEQYF
CDR3 DNA: TGTGCCAGCAGCCAAATGGCGGGGGGACTTCAGGAGCAGTACTTC
V gene: TRBV7-8
D gene: TRBD2
J gene: TRBJ2-7
clone size: .

CDR3 protein: CASRMSGGPGYTF
CDR3 DNA: TGTGCCAGCAGGATGTCGGGGGGTCCAGGCTACACCTTC
V gene: TRBV28
D gene: .
J gene: TRBJ1-2
clone size: .

CDR3 protein: CASSDGSQQPQHF
CDR3 DNA: TGTGCCAGCAGTGACGGGAGCCAACAGCCCCAGCATTTT
V gene: TRBV2
D gene: .
J gene: TRBJ1-5
clone size: .

CDR3 protein: CASSQIDRGPNEKLFF
CDR3 DNA: TGTGCCAGCAGCCAAATTGACAGGGGCCCCAATGAAAAACTGTTTTTT
V gene: TRBV5-5
D gene: TRBD1
J gene: TRBJ1-4
clone size: .

CDR3 protein: CASIKGLQLETQYF
CDR3 DNA: TGTGCCAGCATAAAGGGGTTACAGTTGGAGACCCAGTACTTC
V gene: TRBV6-6
D gene: .
J gene: TRBJ2-5
clone size: .

CDR3 protein: CAWSVGVAYEQYF
CDR3 DNA: TGTGCCTGGAGTGTGGGCGTCGCCTACGAGCAGTACTTC
V gene: TRBV30
D gene: .
J gene: TRBJ2-7
clone size: .

CDR3 protein: CASSLPPSGANVLTF
CDR3 DNA: TGTGCCAGCAGCTTGCCCCCCTCCGGGGCCAACGTCCTGACTTTC
V gene: TRBV5-5
D gene: .
J gene: TRBJ2-6
clone size: .

CDR3 protein: CASGSGDTQYF
CDR3 DNA: TGTGCTAGTGGTTCGGGGGATACGCAGTATTTT
V gene: TRBV12-5
D gene: .
J gene: TRBJ2-3
clone size: .

CDR3 protein: CASSRTGYNQPQHF
CDR3 DNA: TGTGCCAGCAGCCGAACAGGGTACAATCAGCCCCAGCATTTT
V gene: TRBV6-5
D gene: .
J gene: TRBJ1-5
clone size: once

CDR3 protein: CASSLMGALNEKLFF
CDR3 DNA: TGCGCCAGCAGCCTAATGGGGGCCCTTAATGAAAAACTGTTTTTT
V gene: TRBV5-1
D gene: .
J gene: TRBJ1-4
clone size: .

CDR3 protein: CASSLVISGAYEQYF
CDR3 DNA: TGTGCCAGCAGCTTGGTGATCTCAGGGGCCTACGAGCAGTACTTC
V gene: TRBV5-4
D gene: .
J gene: TRBJ2-7
clone size: .

CDR3 protein: CASTRDYNEQFF
CDR3 DNA: TGTGCCAGCACCCGGGATTACAATGAGCAGTTCTTC
V gene: TRBV7-2
D gene: .
J gene: TRBJ2-1
clone size: .

CDR3 protein: CASSQDRERLGGYEQYF
CDR3 DNA: TGTGCCAGCAGCCAAGATAGGGAGAGGCTAGGGGGCTACGAGCAGTACTTC
V gene: TRBV4-2
D gene: .
J gene: TRBJ2-7
clone size: .

CDR3 protein: CASSLETSGKRYNEQFF
CDR3 DNA: TGTGCCAGCAGTTTAGAGACTAGCGGGAAGCGATACAATGAGCAGTTCTTC
V gene: TRBV28
D gene: TRBD2
J gene: TRBJ2-1
clone size: .

CDR3 protein: CASSYSGSGGPHEQYF
CDR3 DNA: TGTGCCAGCAGTTACTCTGGTAGCGGGGGGCCCCACGAGCAGTACTTC
V gene: TRBV6-5
D gene: TRBD2
J gene: TRBJ2-7
clone size: few

CDR3 protein: CASSWRTGSYEQYF
CDR3 DNA: TGCGCCAGCAGCTGGCGGACAGGCTCCTACGAGCAGTACTTC
V gene: TRBV5-1
D gene: TRBD1
J gene: TRBJ2-7
clone size: .

CDR3 protein: CASSPRDRGLGEQYF
CDR3 DNA: TGTGCCAGCAGCCCCCGGGACAGGGGGCTTGGGGAGCAGTACTTC
V gene: TRBV27
D gene: TRBD1
J gene: TRBJ2-7
clone size: .

CDR3 protein: CASSQRVVGAGSYNEQFF
CDR3 DNA: TGTGCCAGCAGCCAGAGGGTCGTGGGAGCGGGTTCCTACAATGAGCAGTTCTTC
V gene: TRBV4-2
D gene: .
J gene: TRBJ2-1
clone size: .

CDR3 protein: CASSTPPSGRTEAFF
CDR3 DNA: TGTGCCAGCAGTACCCCCCCGAGTGGGAGGACTGAAGCTTTCTTT
V gene: TRBV28
D gene: .
J gene: TRBJ1-1
clone size: .

CDR3 protein: CAISEGAGGPADTQYF
CDR3 DNA: TGTGCCATCAGTGAGGGTGCGGGGGGACCAGCGGATACGCAGTATTTT
V gene: TRBV10-3
D gene: TRBD2
J gene: TRBJ2-3
clone size: .

CDR3 protein: CASSWTGATNEKLFF
CDR3 DNA: TGTGCCAGCAGTTGGACAGGCGCAACTAATGAAAAACTGTTTTTT
V gene: TRBV28
D gene: TRBD1
J gene: TRBJ1-4
clone size: .

CDR3 protein: CASSEELAGNEQFF
CDR3 DNA: TGTGCCAGCAGCGAAGAGTTAGCGGGCAATGAGCAGTTCTTC
V gene: TRBV7-3
D gene: TRBD2
J gene: TRBJ2-1
clone size: .

CDR3 protein: CASSYGTGGSGYTF
CDR3 DNA: TGTGCCAGCAGTTACGGGACAGGGGGCAGCGGCTACACCTTC
V gene: TRBV6-5
D gene: TRBD1
J gene: TRBJ1-2
clone size: .

CDR3 protein: CASRAGTGQFF
CDR3 DNA: TGTGCCAGCAGGGCCGGGACAGGGCAGTTCTTC
V gene: TRBV2
D gene: TRBD1
J gene: TRBJ2-1
clone size: .

CDR3 protein: CASRRQVLNTEAFF
CDR3 DNA: TGTGCCAGCAGGCGACAGGTCCTGAACACTGAAGCTTTCTTT
V gene: TRBV27
D gene: .
J gene: TRBJ1-1
clone size: .

CDR3 protein: CASSWDRGYEQYF
CDR3 DNA: TGCGCCAGCAGCTGGGACAGGGGCTACGAGCAGTACTTC
V gene: TRBV5-1
D gene: TRBD1
J gene: TRBJ2-7
clone size: .

CDR3 protein: CASSPGLAGVSGFF
CDR3 DNA: TGTGCCAGCAGCCCGGGACTAGCGGGCGTATCGGGGTTCTTC
V gene: TRBV6-6
D gene: TRBD2
J gene: TRBJ2-1
clone size: .

CDR3 protein: CASSLASGSSYNEQFF
CDR3 DNA: TGTGCCAGCAGTTTAGCTAGCGGGAGCTCCTACAATGAGCAGTTCTTC
V gene: TRBV28
D gene: TRBD2
J gene: TRBJ2-1
clone size: .

CDR3 protein: CASSWGLAEAYEQYF
CDR3 DNA: TGCGCCAGCTCGTGGGGACTAGCGGAGGCCTACGAGCAGTACTTC
V gene: TRBV5-1
D gene: TRBD2
J gene: TRBJ2-7
clone size: .

CDR3 protein: CASSFLGRGQETQYF
CDR3 DNA: TGTGCCAGCAGTTTCCTGGGCAGGGGACAAGAGACCCAGTACTTC
V gene: TRBV28
D gene: .
J gene: TRBJ2-5
clone size: .

CDR3 protein: CANSRRIGADTQYF
CDR3 DNA: TGTGCCAACTCAAGGAGAATTGGCGCAGATACGCAGTATTTT
V gene: TRBV28
D gene: .
J gene: TRBJ2-3
clone size: .

CDR3 protein: CASSSLTGPGANVLTF
CDR3 DNA: TGCGCCAGCAGCTCCCTGACAGGGCCTGGGGCCAACGTCCTGACTTTC
V gene: TRBV5-1
D gene: TRBD1
J gene: TRBJ2-6
clone size: .

CDR3 protein: CASSKAESRGGTSPLHF
CDR3 DNA: TGCGCCAGCAGCAAAGCCGAGAGCCGTGGGGGCACCTCACCCCTCCACTTT
V gene: TRBV4-1
D gene: .
J gene: TRBJ1-6
clone size: .

CDR3 protein: CRLSGANTDTQYF
CDR3 DNA: TGCCGCCTGAGCGGGGCTAACACAGATACGCAGTATTTT
V gene: TRBV2
D gene: TRBD2
J gene: TRBJ2-3
clone size: .

CDR3 protein: CASSQGQGAVEAFF
CDR3 DNA: TGCGCCAGCAGCCAGGGACAGGGGGCGGTCGAAGCTTTCTTT
V gene: TRBV5-1
D gene: TRBD1
J gene: TRBJ1-1
clone size: once

CDR3 protein: CASSYRSEGDTEAFF
CDR3 DNA: TGTGCCAGCAGTTACAGGTCTGAGGGGGACACTGAAGCTTTCTTT
V gene: TRBV27
D gene: .
J gene: TRBJ1-1
clone size: .

CDR3 protein: CASSLRGLGYGYTF
CDR3 DNA: TGTGCCAGCAGCTTACGAGGGCTCGGTTATGGCTACACCTTC
V gene: TRBV7-9
D gene: .
J gene: TRBJ1-2
clone size: .

CDR3 protein: CASSIWGVNGPQHF
CDR3 DNA: TGTGCCAGTAGTATATGGGGCGTGAACGGTCCACAGCATTTT
V gene: TRBV19
D gene: .
J gene: TRBJ1-5
clone size: .

CDR3 protein: CASSSPGQGETQYF
CDR3 DNA: TGTGCCAGCAGCTCACCGGGACAGGGGGAGACCCAGTACTTC
V gene: TRBV5-5
D gene: TRBD1
J gene: TRBJ2-5
clone size: once

CDR3 protein: CASSRLRYFEQYF
CDR3 DNA: TGTGCCAGCAGTCGACTAAGATACTTCGAGCAGTACTTC
V gene: TRBV28
D gene: .
J gene: TRBJ2-7
clone size: .

CDR3 protein: CATSITGLAGEQYF
CDR3 DNA: TGTGCCACCAGCATCACAGGGTTAGCCGGCGAGCAGTACTTC
V gene: TRBV15
D gene: .
J gene: TRBJ2-7
clone size: .

CDR3 protein: CASTSRPQGGMYGYTF
CDR3 DNA: TGTGCCAGTACCTCTCGTCCCCAGGGGGGTATGTATGGCTACACCTTC
V gene: TRBV19
D gene: TRBD1
J gene: TRBJ1-2
clone size: .

CDR3 protein: CASSATRDRWHEQYF
CDR3 DNA: TGTGCCAGCAGTGCCACCCGGGACAGATGGCACGAGCAGTACTTC
V gene: TRBV27
D gene: TRBD1
J gene: TRBJ2-7
clone size: .